Presented here are 32 T cell receptor beta chains from one specimen sequenced in a study of blood T cell repertoires in COVID-19. Generated by immunoSEQ multiplex PCR, the TCRdb table keeps only in-frame clones and is missing some. The sample yields roughly 170,000 clones, 79% seen once. Sequenced input: peripheral blood. Receptor source: a woman aged 55-70 years with COVID-19, enrolled during active disease.

J is TRBJ1-1 and V is TRBV7-2, with 9 positions matching TRBD1. The V and J ends lost 4 bases and 3 bases, in that order; junction bases with no gene match: 12. This CDR3 comprises 17 residues. Germline V CDR1 and CDR2: SGHTA, FQGNSA. CDR3 sequence: CASSSGQGRISDTEAFF. The CDR3 nucleotides read TGTGCCAGCAGCTCGGGACAGGGTAGGATTTCTGACACTGAAGCTTTCTTT.

The chain combines TRBV28 with TRBJ1-2; TRBD1 agrees at 7 bases. The CDR3 spans 14 residues. In germline, CDR1 is MDHEN, CDR2 SYDVKM. Trimming removed 6 bases from V and 5 bases from J; junction bases left unmatched: 9. CDR3 sequence: CASRRQGVWYGYTF. CDR3 DNA: TGTGCCAGCAGAAGACAGGGCGTTTGGTATGGCTACACCTTC.

The count of this clone is one. The sample contains more than one DNA sequence encoding this CDR3. V gene TRBV5-4 combines with J gene TRBJ2-3; 8 bases line up with TRBD2. The V gene end was trimmed by 2 bases and the J gene end by 2 bases; junction bases not matched to a gene: 1. The germline gives CDR1 SGHNT, CDR2 YYREEE (reference sequence). CDR3 length: 14 amino acids. In nucleotides, the CDR3 is TGTGCCAGCAGCTTTAGCGGGGTCACAGATACGCAGTATTTT. Translation: CASSFSGVTDTQYF.

The chain is built from TRBV28 and TRBJ1-1; TRBD1 agrees at 7 bases. The junction had 9 bases not matched to a gene; V was cut back by 4 bases and J by 10 bases. The CDR3 has 13 amino acids. Germline V gene data show CDR1 as MDHEN and CDR2 as SYDVKM. The CDR3 coding sequence is TGTGCCAGCAGTTCCCCGGACAGGCGGGGAGCTTTCTTT. The encoded protein is CASSSPDRRGAFF.

The chain links TRBV28 to TRBJ2-6; tentative D call: TRBD1 (5 bases). The CDR3 has 16 residues. Between the trimmed V and J ends, which lost 2 bases and 0 bases, there was a span of 8 bases. The germline V gene encodes CDR1 MDHEN and CDR2 SYDVKM. The CDR3 is CASSLDSFSGANVLTF. The CDR3, as DNA: TGTGCCAGCAGTTTAGACAGCTTCTCTGGGGCCAACGTCCTGACTTTC.

The gene calls are TRBV30 and TRBJ2-3; 7 nucleotides agree with TRBD2. CDR3 size: 13 residues. The V gene's germline CDR1 is GTSNPN and CDR2 SVGIG (reference sequence). The trim removed 5 bases at V and 9 bases at J, leaving 11 bases unmatched. CDR3 loop: CAWGPAGVVTQYF. CDR3 nucleotide sequence: TGTGCCTGGGGGCCGGCGGGAGTGGTCACGCAGTATTTT.

The chain recombines TRBV19 with TRBJ1-6, with no clear D. V was clipped by 3 bases and J by 9 bases, with 15 bases between them. The V gene's germline CDR1 is LNHDA and CDR2 SQIVND (reference sequence). This CDR3 has 15 amino acids. The CDR3 nucleotides read TGTGCCAGTAGTATGATTGGGATAGGAGGTTCACCCCTCCACTTT. It codes for CASSMIGIGGSPLHF.

V and J are TRBV9 and TRBJ1-1; 7 bases line up with TRBD1. This CDR3 contains 15 residues. The germline V gene has CDR1 SGDLS and CDR2 YYNGEE. V shed 3 bases, J shed 1 base, and the junction held 6 bases outside the gene matches. The CDR3 region is CASSATGLQNTEAFF. The CDR3 DNA follows: TGTGCCAGCAGCGCGACAGGGCTACAGAACACTGAAGCTTTCTTT.

This chain connects TRBV7-2 to TRBJ1-1; 8 bases are a match to TRBD1. V trimming: 5 bases; J trimming: 7 bases; junction bases outside the gene matches: 9. This CDR3 contains 14 residues. The V gene's germline CDR1 is SGHTA and CDR2 FQGNSA. The CDR3 loop is CASSLHGQGNEAFF. The CDR3 nucleotides are TGTGCCAGCAGCCTACACGGACAGGGCAATGAAGCTTTCTTT.

Remarks on this clone: The sample has other DNA sequences that encode this CDR3 too. The chain carries TRBV5-1 and TRBJ2-1; maybe TRBD2 (6 bases). Germline V gene sequence: CDR1 SGHRS, CDR2 YFSETQ. This CDR3 contains 14 residues. V lost 3 bases, J lost 2 bases, and 9 bases lay in between. Here the CDR3 reads CASSSGGTYNEQFF. The CDR3 DNA sequence: TGCGCCAGCAGCTCTGGCGGGACCTACAATGAGCAGTTCTTC.

The chain uses TRBV5-1 and TRBJ2-7, with 11 bases fitting TRBD2. The junction had 7 bases not matched to a gene; V was cut back by 0 bases and J by 2 bases. Germline V lookup: CDR1 SGHRS, CDR2 YFSETQ. The CDR3 contains 17 residues. CDR3 sequence reads: CASSLGTSGRIPYEQYF. DNA for the CDR3: TGCGCCAGCAGCTTGGGAACTAGCGGGAGAATCCCCTACGAGCAGTACTTC.

The chain employs TRBV5-6 and TRBJ2-5; weak D call: TRBD1 (5 bases). Trimming removed 2 bases from V and 7 bases from J, with 12 bases in between. The CDR3 has 13 residues. Germline loops: CDR1 SGHDT, CDR2 YYEEEE. The CDR3 loop is CASSLDRRGTQYF. CDR3 DNA sequence: TGTGCCAGCAGCTTAGACAGAAGAGGGACCCAGTACTTC.

This chain connects TRBV6-4 to TRBJ1-1, with TRBD1 matching over 9 bases. The CDR3 has 14 amino acids. In germline, CDR1 is MRHNA, CDR2 SNTAGT. J lost 5 bases, V lost 1 base, and 2 bases had no gene match. The CDR3 DNA reads TGTGCCAGCAGTGACTGGGACAGGGCGACTGAAGCTTTCTTT. Residues: CASSDWDRATEAFF.

The chain has TRBV28 and TRBJ2-7; D not certain. This CDR3 spans 10 amino acids. CDR1 is MDHEN and CDR2 is SYDVKM in the germline V gene. Trimming pared 5 bases from V and 4 bases from J, leaving 3 bases between. The DNA of the CDR3 is TGTGCCAGCAGTCTATACGAGCAGTACTTC. Translated, it gives CASSLYEQYF. Full variable domain (missing parts from reference TRBV28 and TRBJ2-7): DVKVTQSSRYLVKRTGEKVFLECVQDMDHENMFWYRQDPGLGLRLIYFSYDVKMKEKGDIPEGYSVSREKKERFSLILESASTNQTSMYLCASSLYEQYFGPGTRLTVT.

This rearrangement joins TRBV10-1 to TRBJ2-3, with D tentatively TRBD2 (6 bases). The CDR3 is 14 amino acids. Germline CDR1 reads WNHNN; CDR2 reads SYGVQD (reference sequence). Between the trimmed V and J ends, which lost 0 bases and 4 bases, there was a span of 8 bases. The CDR3 coding sequence is TGCGCCAGCAGTGAGTCCGGGGGAGCAGATACGCAGTATTTT. Encoded protein: CASSESGGADTQYF.

The rearrangement links TRBV21-1 to TRBJ1-2; the DNA was not used to check the table's D call, TRBD1. TRBV21-1 has pseudogene status. CDR3 length: 20 amino acids. The CDR3 here is CASSKEGRADRAQSHYGYTF. In DNA, the CDR3 is TGTGCCAGCAGCAAAGAGGGTCGGGCGGACAGGGCTCAGAGTCACTATGGCTACACCTTC.

The chain links TRBV10-3 to TRBJ1-6; 9 bases are a match to TRBD1. With V trimmed by 4 bases and J by 3 bases, 7 bases remained unmatched. The germline V gene has CDR1 ENHRY and CDR2 SYGVKD. The CDR3 consists of 17 residues. The CDR3 DNA is TGTGCCATCAGTGCCGAACAGGGGGCCAACTATAATTCACCCCTCCACTTT. The encoded protein is CAISAEQGANYNSPLHF.

This rearrangement joins TRBV28 to TRBJ1-5; 7 bases align to TRBD1. Germline CDR1 and CDR2: MDHEN and SYDVKM. The V segment lost 7 bases and the J segment 3 bases; nucleotides outside the gene matches: 9. This CDR3 is 15 amino acids long. The CDR3 sequence is CASKQQGSFNQPQHF. DNA for the CDR3: TGTGCCAGCAAACAACAGGGGTCCTTCAATCAGCCCCAGCATTTT.

The chain uses TRBV7-6 and TRBJ2-7; the D gene is possibly TRBD2 (6 bases). Trimming took off 2 bases at V and 5 bases at J, with 22 bases between the two ends. CDR1 is SGHVS, CDR2 FNYEAQ, per germline. The CDR3 loop spans 17 amino acids. CDR3 loop: CASSLHQPGVLFDEQYF. The CDR3 nucleotides read TGTGCCAGCAGCTTACACCAACCGGGAGTCTTGTTCGACGAGCAGTACTTC.

V is TRBV6-2 or TRBV6-3 and J is TRBJ2-7, with TRBD1 matching over 8 bases. CDR1 and CDR2 from the germline V gene are MNHEY and SVGEGT. V dropped 5 bases and J dropped 2; count of bases not matched to a gene: 5. The length of the CDR3 is 14 residues. CDR3 sequence reads: CASSTTGGAYEQYF. CDR3 sequence (DNA): TGTGCCAGCAGTACCACAGGGGGTGCCTACGAGCAGTACTTC.

The chain couples TRBV7-2 to TRBJ2-5; D remains unclear. Germline values: CDR1 SGHTA, CDR2 FQGNSA. This CDR3 spans 11 amino acids. V lost 2 bases, J lost 6 bases, and 4 bases lay in between. CDR3 DNA: TGTGCCAGCAGCTTATTCAAGACCCAGTACTTC. It is translated as CASSLFKTQYF.

This chain links TRBV19 with TRBJ2-7; D might be TRBD1 (6 bases). CDR3 length: 14 residues. With 6 bases removed from V and 5 bases from J, the gap between germline ends came to 17 bases. CDR1 is LNHDA and CDR2 is SQIVND in the germline V gene (reference sequence). The DNA of the CDR3 is TGTGCCAGTAGCCGTAGCTCAGGGGCGAACGAGCAGTACTTC. Its protein is CASSRSSGANEQYF. The entire variable domain, with the rest obtained from reference TRBV19 and TRBJ2-7, is as follows: DGGITQSPKYLFRKEGQNVTLSCEQNLNHDAMYWYRQDPGQGLRLIYYSQIVNDFQKGDIAEGYSVSREKKESFPLTVTSAQKNPTAFYLCASSRSSGANEQYFGPGTRLTVT.

This chain connects TRBV5-1 to TRBJ1-6; TRBD1 might be the D (5 bases). The CDR3 totals 15 residues. V was pared by 4 bases and J by 5 bases, with 13 bases between. Germline V gene lookup returns CDR1 SGHRS and CDR2 YFSETQ. The CDR3 protein is CASSPQGMNNSPLHF. Written as DNA, the CDR3 is TGCGCCAGCAGCCCCCAGGGAATGAATAATTCACCCCTCCACTTT.

V gene TRBV29-1 combines with J gene TRBJ2-2; 9 positions agree with TRBD1. Per the germline V gene, CDR1 is SQVTM and CDR2 is ANQGSEA. V lost 6 bases and J lost 2; bases outside the gene matches: 13. The CDR3 totals 17 residues. The CDR3 region is CSVRGQGGGKNTGELFF. CDR3 DNA: TGCAGCGTCCGGGGACAGGGAGGAGGGAAAAACACCGGGGAGCTGTTTTTT.

In this sample, this clone turned up many times. The chain joins TRBV5-1 to TRBJ2-2; TRBD2 might be the D (5 bases). Trimming pared 5 bases from V and 7 bases from J, leaving 12 bases between. CDR1 is SGHRS and CDR2 is YFSETQ in the germline V gene. This CDR3 spans 13 amino acids. The CDR3 DNA reads as TGCGCCAGCAGTTCCGGACTGCTCGGGGAGCTGTTTTTT. It specifies CASSSGLLGELFF.

This rearrangement joins TRBV7-2 to TRBJ1-3, with D possibly matching TRBD1 (6 bases). The V end was cut by 5 bases, the J end by 4 bases, with 15 bases between. The CDR3 totals 15 residues. CDR1 and CDR2 (germline): SGHTA, FQGNSA. CDR3 sequence: CASSRGGARGNTIYF. The CDR3, as DNA: TGTGCCAGCAGCCGTGGGGGGGCGCGGGGAAACACCATATATTTT.

The sample holds many counts of this clone. The chain couples TRBV12-3 or TRBV12-4 to TRBJ2-7; D possibly corresponds to TRBD2 (6 bases). CDR3 length equals 13 residues. Trimming took 1 base from V and 4 from J, leaving 8 bases between them. The CDR3 region has the DNA TGTGCCAGCAGTTTAGTAGCGGAGTACGAGCAGTACTTC. Encoded protein: CASSLVAEYEQYF.

This chain links TRBV3-1 (or the pseudogene TRBV3-2) with TRBJ2-5; D might be TRBD2 (6 bases). V was shortened by 0 bases and J by 1 base, with 9 bases between the two germline ends. From germline, CDR1 is LGHDT and CDR2 YNNKEL (reference sequence). This CDR3 spans 15 amino acids. The CDR3 DNA reads as TGTGCCAGCAGCCAAGATCTGGGGGGCCAAGAGACCCAGTACTTC. Its translation: CASSQDLGGQETQYF.

This clone was recorded a few times. The V call is TRBV19, the J call TRBJ2-1; 11 bases align to TRBD2. Losses at the gene ends were 5 bases for V and 1 base for J; bases not matched to a gene: 13. Germline V gene sequence: CDR1 LNHDA, CDR2 SQIVND (reference sequence). The CDR3 sequence is 19 residues long. The CDR3 here is CASSVGGSSGRKSYNEQFF. The CDR3 nucleotides read TGTGCCAGTAGTGTCGGGGGGTCTAGCGGGAGGAAGTCCTACAATGAGCAGTTCTTC.

J is TRBJ2-4 and V is TRBV7-9, with D perhaps TRBD2 (6 bases). The ends were cut back, 5 bases at V and 2 bases at J, with 19 bases in the middle. The CDR3 runs 17 residues. Germline CDR1 reads SEHNR; CDR2 reads FQNEAQ (reference sequence). CDR3 DNA: TGTGCCAGCAGCCCACGGGCGGCTAGCGAGACCAAAAACATTCAGTACTTC. It encodes CASSPRAASETKNIQYF.

The chain couples TRBV28 to TRBJ1-2; D possibly corresponds to TRBD1 (5 bases). Germline-derived CDR1 and CDR2 are MDHEN and SYDVKM. Trimming removed 4 bases from V and 8 bases from J, with 11 bases in between. The CDR3 is 12 residues long. The DNA for the CDR3 is TGTGCCAGCAGTTCGCTCAAGGGGGGCTACACCTTC. This sequence encodes CASSSLKGGYTF.

This sequence joins TRBV4-1 and TRBJ1-6; D uncertain. Looked up from germline, CDR1 is MGHRA and CDR2 is YSYEKL. The CDR3 runs 17 residues. V dropped 1 base and J dropped 9 bases, with 19 bases sitting between them. The CDR3 coding sequence is TGCGCCAGCAGCCAAGTCCTGGGCGGCTCCCGGGGTTCACCCCTCCACTTT. Translating gives CASSQVLGGSRGSPLHF.